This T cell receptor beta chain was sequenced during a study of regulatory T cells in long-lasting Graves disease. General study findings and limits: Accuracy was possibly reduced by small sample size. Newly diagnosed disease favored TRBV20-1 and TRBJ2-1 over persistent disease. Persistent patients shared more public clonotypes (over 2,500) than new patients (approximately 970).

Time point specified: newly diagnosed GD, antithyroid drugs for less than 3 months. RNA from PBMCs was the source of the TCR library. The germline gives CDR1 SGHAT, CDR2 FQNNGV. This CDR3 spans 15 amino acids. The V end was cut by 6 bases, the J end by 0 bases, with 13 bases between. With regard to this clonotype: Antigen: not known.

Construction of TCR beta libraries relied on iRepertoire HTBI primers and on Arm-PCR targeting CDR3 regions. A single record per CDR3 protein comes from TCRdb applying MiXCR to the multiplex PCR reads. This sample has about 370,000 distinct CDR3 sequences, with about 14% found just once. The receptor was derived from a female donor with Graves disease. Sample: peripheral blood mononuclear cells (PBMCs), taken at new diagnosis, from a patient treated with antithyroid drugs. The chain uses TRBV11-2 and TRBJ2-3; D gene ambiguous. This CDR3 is CASSQLWRSTDTQYF. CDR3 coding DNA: TGTGCCAGCAGTCAACTATGGCGGAGCACAGATACGCAGTATTTT.